What follows are 5 T cell receptor beta chains derived from one specimen sequenced in a study of TIL therapy for anti-PD-1-resistant metastatic lung cancer. Documented time point: pre-treatment sample, taken before nivolumab and TIL therapy. The libraries were made with immunoSEQ v3. Measured with immunoSEQ multiplex PCR; TCRdb has only the in-frame clones, and not every one. The sample yields around 19,000 clones, about 80% seen once. The sequencing used blood, collected at baseline. These receptors all stem from a person aged 25-80 years with non-small cell lung cancer.

V gene TRBV7-6 combines with J gene TRBJ1-1; 9 bases agree with TRBD1. The CDR3 loop spans 13 amino acids. V was clipped by 5 bases and J by 6 bases; unmatched bases: 4. The V gene's germline CDR1 is SGHVS and CDR2 FNYEAQ. Written as DNA, the CDR3 is TGTGCCAGCAGCCATGGGACAGGGCCTGAAGCTTTCTTT. It codes for CASSHGTGPEAFF.

The chain carries TRBV19 and TRBJ2-5; 8 bases line up with TRBD2. This CDR3 is 14 amino acids long. The germline V gene encodes CDR1 LNHDA and CDR2 SQIVND (reference sequence). The chain's CDR3 is CGSSSRGGGETQYF. The CDR3 DNA follows: TGTGGCTCCAGTTCCAGGGGCGGGGGGGAGACCCAGTACTTC.

This chain joins TRBV7-3 and TRBJ2-5; D is ambiguous. The germline CDR1 and CDR2 sequences are SGHTA and FQGTGA. V was pared by 6 bases and J by 1 base, with 18 bases between. The CDR3 length is 16 residues. CDR3 amino acids: CASRPWVVSLQETQYF. CDR3 DNA sequence: TGTGCCAGCAGGCCATGGGTGGTGAGCCTCCAAGAGACCCAGTACTTC. The variable domain in full, completed from reference TRBV7-3 and TRBJ2-5, reads GAGVSQTPSNKVTEKGKYVELRCDPISGHTALYWYRQSLGQGPEFLIYFQGTGAADDSGLPNDRFFAVRPEGSVSTLKIQRTERGDSAVYLCASRPWVVSLQETQYFGPGTRLLVL.

A single count supports this clone. The chain recombines TRBV7-9 with TRBJ1-3; D remains ambiguous. The CDR3 contains 13 residues. V lost 11 bases, J lost 5 bases, and 16 bases lay in between. Per the germline V gene, CDR1 is SEHNR and CDR2 is FQNEAQ (reference sequence). CDR3 sequence: CAAGFRDRNTIYF. The CDR3 nucleotides are TGTGCCGCCGGTTTTCGGGATCGAAACACCATATATTTT.

The chain couples TRBV7-3 to TRBJ1-1; the D is unclear. This CDR3 has 18 amino acids. V shed 2 bases and J shed 2 bases, with 21 bases lying between them. The V gene's germline CDR1 is SGHTA and CDR2 FQGTGA. The CDR3 region has the DNA TGTGCCAGCAGCTTAGCACGGCTAACCGAGAGATCTAACACTGAAGCTTTCTTT. Encoded protein: CASSLARLTERSNTEAFF.